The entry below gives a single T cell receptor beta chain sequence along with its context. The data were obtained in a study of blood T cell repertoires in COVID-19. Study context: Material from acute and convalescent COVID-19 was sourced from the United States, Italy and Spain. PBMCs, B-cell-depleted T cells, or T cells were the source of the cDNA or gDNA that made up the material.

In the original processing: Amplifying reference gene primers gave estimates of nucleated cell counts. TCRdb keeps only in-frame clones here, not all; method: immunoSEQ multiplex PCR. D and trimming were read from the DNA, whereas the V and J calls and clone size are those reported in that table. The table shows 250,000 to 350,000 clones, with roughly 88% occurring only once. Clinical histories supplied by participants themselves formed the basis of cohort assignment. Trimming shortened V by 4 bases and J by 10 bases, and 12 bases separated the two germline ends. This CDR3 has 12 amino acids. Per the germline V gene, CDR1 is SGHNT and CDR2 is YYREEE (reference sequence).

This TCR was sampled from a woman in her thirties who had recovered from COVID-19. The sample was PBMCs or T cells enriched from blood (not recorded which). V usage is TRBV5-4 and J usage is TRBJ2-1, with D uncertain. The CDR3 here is CASSPRLSEQFF. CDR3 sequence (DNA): TGTGCCAGCAGCCCCCGCCTATCCGAGCAGTTCTTC.